The source of this TCR beta chain is a study of T cell changes during pregnancy in multiple sclerosis. The method was immunoSEQ multiplex PCR; TCRdb's version includes in-frame clones alone and lacks a portion of them. The profile shows 80,000 or so clones, 94% of them singletons. The V gene lost 3 bases and the J gene lost 2 bases, with 11 bases spanning the gap. The CDR3 has 14 amino acids. CDR1 MNHEY and CDR2 SMNVEV come from the germline V gene (reference sequence). The source was peripheral blood, collected in the second trimester of pregnancy. The sequence was obtained from a female donor in good health, enrolled as a control in a pregnancy study. J is TRBJ2-7 and V is TRBV27; weak D call: TRBD2 (6 bases). This chain's CDR3 is CASSFYGGTYEQYF. The CDR3 region has the DNA TGTGCCAGCAGTTTTTATGGGGGGACCTACGAGCAGTACTTC.